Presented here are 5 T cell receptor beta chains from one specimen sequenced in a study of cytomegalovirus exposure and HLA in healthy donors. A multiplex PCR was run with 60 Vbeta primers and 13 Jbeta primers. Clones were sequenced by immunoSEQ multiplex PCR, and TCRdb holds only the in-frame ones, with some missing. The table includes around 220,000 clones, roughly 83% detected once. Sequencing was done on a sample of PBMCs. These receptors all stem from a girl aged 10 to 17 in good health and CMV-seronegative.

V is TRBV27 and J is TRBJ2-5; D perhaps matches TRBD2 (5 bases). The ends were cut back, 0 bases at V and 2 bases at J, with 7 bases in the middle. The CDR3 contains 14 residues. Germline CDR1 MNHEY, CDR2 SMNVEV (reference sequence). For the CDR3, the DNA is TGTGCCAGCAGTTTATCGAGGGTTCAAGAGACCCAGTACTTC. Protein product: CASSLSRVQETQYF.

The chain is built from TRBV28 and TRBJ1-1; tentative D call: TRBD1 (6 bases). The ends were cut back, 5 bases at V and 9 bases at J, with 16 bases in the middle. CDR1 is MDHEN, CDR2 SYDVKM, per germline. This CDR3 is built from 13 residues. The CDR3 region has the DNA TGTGCCAGCAGTATCCAGGGGAGAGATAAAGCTTTCTTT. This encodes CASSIQGRDKAFF.

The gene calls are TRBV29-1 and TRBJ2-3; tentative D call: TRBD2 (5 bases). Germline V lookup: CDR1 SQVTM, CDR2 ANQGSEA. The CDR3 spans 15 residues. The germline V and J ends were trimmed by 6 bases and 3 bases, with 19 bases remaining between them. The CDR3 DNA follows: TGCAGCGTGATAGCGTCCTCTACCAAAACAGATACGCAGTATTTT. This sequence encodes CSVIASSTKTDTQYF.

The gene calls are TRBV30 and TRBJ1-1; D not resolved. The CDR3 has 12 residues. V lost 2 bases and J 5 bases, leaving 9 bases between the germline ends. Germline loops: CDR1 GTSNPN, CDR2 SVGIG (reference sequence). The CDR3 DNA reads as TGTGCCTGGAGTCGAGGGAAAACTGAAGCTTTCTTT. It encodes CAWSRGKTEAFF.

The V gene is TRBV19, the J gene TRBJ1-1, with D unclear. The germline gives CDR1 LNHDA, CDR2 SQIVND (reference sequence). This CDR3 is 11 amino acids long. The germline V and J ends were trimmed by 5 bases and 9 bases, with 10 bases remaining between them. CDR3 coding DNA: TGTGCCAGTAGTGATCTAGGTCAAGCTTTCTTT. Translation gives CASSDLGQAFF.